The 29 T cell receptor beta chains given below trace back to one sample, sequenced in a study of blood T cells in healthy people across ages. Through a sample-barcoded 5' primer and a J-beta primer mix, a second PCR was run for about 6 to 12 cycles. MiXCR, applied by TCRdb to the 5' RACE reads, yields one record per CDR3 protein. The sample yields around 800,000 distinct CDR3 sequences, approximately 67% seen once. Input material: blood. The receptors come from a man aged 25 to 40 in good health.

The V and J genes are TRBV5-6 and TRBJ2-3; tentative D call: TRBD2 (6 bases). Germline CDR1 is SGHDT and CDR2 is YYEEEE. The CDR3 covers 16 residues. V was cut by 4 bases and J by 2 bases, with 17 bases left in between. In DNA, the CDR3 is TGTGCCAGCAGCCGGGACTCAGGGTGGTTCACAGATACGCAGTATTTT. Protein: CASSRDSGWFTDTQYF.

Written as DNA, the CDR3 is TGTGCCAGCAGTTCGACAGGGGGCAGGGCAGATACGCAGTATTTT. Encoded protein: CASSSTGGRADTQYF. The genes are TRBV12-3 or TRBV12-4 and TRBJ2-3; 10 positions match TRBD1. CDR3 length: 15 residues. Unmatched junction bases numbered 5, after V lost 4 bases and J lost 4 bases.

This clonotype came up a few times. The rearrangement uses TRBV7-2 and TRBJ2-3; D is undetermined. CDR1 SGHTA and CDR2 FQGNSA come from the germline V gene. This CDR3 contains 13 residues. Between the trimmed V and J ends, which lost 4 bases and 6 bases, there was a span of 11 bases. The chain's CDR3 is CASSSQPRDTQYF. DNA for the CDR3: TGTGCCAGCAGCTCCCAACCTAGGGATACGCAGTATTTT.

This chain connects TRBV20-1 to TRBJ2-3; D is possibly TRBD1 (5 bases). Germline-derived CDR1 and CDR2 are DFQATT and SNEGSKA (reference sequence). The CDR3 extends over 14 amino acids. V gave up 3 bases and J gave up 3 bases, with 13 bases separating them. The CDR3 bases are TGCAGTGCTAGGTTGGGGCCAAGGACAGATACGCAGTATTTT. It is translated as CSARLGPRTDTQYF.

In the case of this clonotype: One end of the junction fails to match germline, which may point to a read error. This chain links TRBV29-1 with TRBJ1-2; D not resolved. CDR3 length: 13 amino acids. Germline V gives CDR1 SQVTM, CDR2 ANQGSEA. CDR3 in amino acids: CSVGPGYDYGYTF. As DNA, the CDR3 is TGCAGTGTTGGTCCGGGTTACGACTATGGCTACACCTTC.

The chain combines TRBV6-5 with TRBJ2-3; 9 nucleotides agree with TRBD1. V lost 5 bases, J lost 4 bases, and 7 bases stayed unmatched. CDR1 is MNHEY and CDR2 is SVGAGI in the germline V gene. CDR3 length equals 15 residues. Here the CDR3 DNA reads TGTGCCAGCAGTCCCGGGACAGGGAGAGCAGATACGCAGTATTTT. Amino acids: CASSPGTGRADTQYF.

In its sample, this clonotype was seen once. V gene TRBV28 combines with J gene TRBJ1-4, with D possibly matching TRBD1 (6 bases). The length of the CDR3 is 16 residues. Trimming pared 7 bases from V and 7 bases from J, leaving 22 bases between. CDR1 is MDHEN, CDR2 SYDVKM, per germline. The chain's CDR3 is CASTALPGEVREKLFF. In nucleotides, the CDR3 is TGTGCCAGCACCGCTCTCCCAGGGGAAGTACGTGAAAAACTGTTTTTT.

This clonotype was detected a few times. V gene TRBV29-1 combines with J gene TRBJ1-1, with D possibly matching TRBD1 (5 bases). The CDR3 is made up of 12 amino acids. Germline V gives CDR1 SQVTM, CDR2 ANQGSEA. V was clipped by 7 bases and J by 1 base, with 10 bases between them. The CDR3 DNA is TGCAGCGCTGGGACGGCGAACACTGAAGCTTTCTTT. Protein product: CSAGTANTEAFF.

Only a few counts were recorded for this clonotype. The genes are TRBV7-2 and TRBJ2-7, with a possible D match to TRBD2 (6 bases). Trimming pared 3 bases from V and 2 bases from J, leaving 14 bases between. The germline V gene encodes CDR1 SGHTA and CDR2 FQGNSA. The CDR3 is 15 amino acids. CDR3 sequence (DNA): TGTGCCAGCAGCTTTACCGGGGGAACCACCTACGAGCAGTACTTC. Translation: CASSFTGGTTYEQYF.

The chain is built from TRBV9 and TRBJ1-2; tentative D call: TRBD1 (5 bases). Trimming removed 0 bases at V and 2 bases at J, with 11 bases between. Germline V lookup: CDR1 SGDLS, CDR2 YYNGEE. This CDR3 is built from 15 residues. CDR3 residues: CASSVAPGKNYGYTF. DNA of the CDR3: TGTGCCAGCAGCGTAGCGCCAGGGAAAAACTATGGCTACACCTTC.

This sequence joins TRBV10-3 and TRBJ2-4; 7 nucleotides align to TRBD1. TRBJ2-7 explains the end of the DNA better; the J call may be wrong. There are 12 residues in the CDR3. Germline V lookup: CDR1 ENHRY, CDR2 SYGVKD. The CDR3 spells CAIIDRVDEQYF. CDR3 DNA: TGTGCCATCATTGACAGGGTCGACGAGCAGTACTTC.

V is TRBV12-3 or TRBV12-4 and J is TRBJ1-1; D might be TRBD1 (5 bases). The CDR3 has 14 amino acids. Trimming shortened V by 4 bases and J by 5 bases, and 14 bases separated the two germline ends. CDR3 loop: CASSSNGGGTEAFF. The DNA for the CDR3 is TGTGCCAGCAGTTCGAACGGGGGGGGGACTGAAGCTTTCTTT.

The rearrangement joins TRBV25-1 to TRBJ2-5; D might be TRBD1 (6 bases). Trimming stripped 7 bases from V and 5 bases from J, with 20 bases between. Germline loops: CDR1 MGHDK, CDR2 SYGVNS. This CDR3 region has 15 residues. The CDR3 loop is CASTPSGQLRETQYF. The CDR3 nucleotides read TGTGCCAGCACTCCCTCGGGACAACTCAGGGAGACCCAGTACTTC.

This clonotype appeared a few times. This chain links TRBV20-1 with TRBJ2-4, with unresolved D. V dropped 3 bases and J dropped 6 bases, with 9 bases sitting between them. In germline, CDR1 is DFQATT, CDR2 SNEGSKA (reference sequence). The CDR3 consists of 12 residues. The CDR3 loop is CSASTTLNIQYF. CDR3 in DNA: TGCAGTGCTAGTACTACTCTAAACATTCAGTACTTC.

The chain uses TRBV5-1 and TRBJ2-7; D is unclear. Between the trimmed V and J ends, which lost 0 bases and 5 bases, there was a span of 18 bases. Germline lookup yields CDR1 SGHRS and CDR2 YFSETQ. There are 16 residues in the CDR3. CDR3 sequence (DNA): TGCGCCAGCAGCTTGGGTACCGGGTCTCTTTTGGACGAGCAGTACTTC. Its protein product is CASSLGTGSLLDEQYF. The variable domain in full, completed from reference TRBV5-1 and TRBJ2-7, reads KAGVTQTPRYLIKTRGQQVTLSCSPISGHRSVSWYQQTPGQGLQFLFEYFSETQRNKGNFPGRFSGRQFSNSRSEMNVSTLELGDSALYLCASSLGTGSLLDEQYFGPGTRLTVT.

This clonotype is a singleton in its sample. V gene TRBV6-2 or TRBV6-3 combines with J gene TRBJ2-5, with TRBD2 matching 8 bases. Per the germline V gene, CDR1 is MNHEY and CDR2 is SVGEGT. J was trimmed by 2 bases and V by 3 bases; bases with no gene match: 5. The CDR3 spans 15 residues. CDR3 amino acids: CASSYRIAGQETQYF. The CDR3 bases are TGTGCCAGCAGTTATCGGATAGCGGGGCAAGAGACCCAGTACTTC.

Comments on this clonotype: At one of its ends the junction is not consistent with the germline gene, which may arise from a read error. The chain recombines TRBV7-9 with TRBJ2-6, with 8 positions matching TRBD1. This CDR3 has 18 amino acids. Germline V gene lookup returns CDR1 SEHNR and CDR2 FQNEAQ (reference sequence). The CDR3 loop reads CASSVDRGILSGANVPTF. CDR3 sequence (DNA): TGTGCCAGCAGCGTAGACAGGGGAATTCTCTCTGGGGCCAACGTCCCGACTTTC.

This chain uses TRBV28 with TRBJ2-7; 10 positions agree with TRBD1. Germline assignment: CDR1 MDHEN and CDR2 SYDVKM. Trimming cost V 2 bases and J 1 base; bases outside gene matches: 5. The CDR3 has 16 amino acids. The CDR3 sequence is CASSLTGTGVSYEQYF. The CDR3 nucleotides read TGTGCCAGCAGTTTAACCGGGACAGGGGTATCCTACGAGCAGTACTTC.

The chain recombines TRBV20-1 with TRBJ2-7, with D perhaps being TRBD1 or TRBD2 (7 bases each). The CDR3 loop spans 13 amino acids. Germline V gene sequence: CDR1 DFQATT, CDR2 SNEGSKA (reference sequence). Trimming removed 8 bases at V and 2 bases at J, with 16 bases between. CDR3 residues: CSNQRGQTYEQYF. The CDR3 region has the DNA TGCAGTAACCAGCGGGGACAGACCTACGAGCAGTACTTC.

CDR3 sequence (DNA): TGTGCCAGCAGTTACCCGGAGGGTACCTACAATGAGCAGTTCTTC. This encodes CASSYPEGTYNEQFF. This rearrangement joins TRBV28 to TRBJ2-1; tentative D call: TRBD2 (6 bases). Trimming pared 4 bases from V and 2 bases from J, leaving 12 bases between. This CDR3 has 15 amino acids. The germline CDR1 and CDR2 sequences are MDHEN and SYDVKM.

The V call is TRBV7-2, the J call TRBJ1-5; 9 bases agree with TRBD1. The CDR3 loop spans 14 amino acids. V lost 4 bases to trimming and J lost 5 bases; unmatched junction nucleotides: 3. Germline CDR1 SGHTA, CDR2 FQGNSA. The DNA for the CDR3 is TGTGCCAGCAGCTCCAGACAGGGGGATCAGCCCCAGCATTTT. Its translation: CASSSRQGDQPQHF.

This clonotype is a singleton in its sample. The chain is built from TRBV6-5 and TRBJ2-1; D is uncertain. CDR1 and CDR2 (germline): MNHEY, SVGAGI. The CDR3 has 15 amino acids. Trimming took 0 bases from V and 7 from J, leaving 13 bases between them. In DNA form, the CDR3 reads TGTGCCAGCAGTTACTCCCCTTTCGGCCGGAATGAGCAGTTCTTC. Amino acids: CASSYSPFGRNEQFF.

The rearrangement links TRBV7-2 to TRBJ2-4; D may correspond to TRBD1 or TRBD2 (5 bases each). The CDR3 contains 13 residues. Germline V gene sequence: CDR1 SGHTA, CDR2 FQGNSA. V gave up 5 bases and J gave up 6 bases, with 11 bases separating them. The CDR3 loop is CASSPGTGNIQYF. CDR3 sequence (DNA): TGTGCCAGCAGCCCCGGGACGGGAAACATTCAGTACTTC.

The rearrangement uses TRBV6-5 and TRBJ2-3; D is possibly TRBD1 or TRBD2 (6 bases each). CDR1 is MNHEY, CDR2 SVGAGI, per germline. V lost 1 base and J lost 4, with 9 bases in between. The CDR3 spans 14 residues. The DNA for the CDR3 is TGTGCCAGCAGTTACTGGGGGGCGGCAGATACGCAGTATTTT. The encoded protein is CASSYWGAADTQYF.

The chain employs TRBV20-1 and TRBJ2-5; 8 bases map to TRBD1. TRBJ2-7 explains the end of the DNA better; the J call may be wrong. The CDR3 length is 13 residues. Germline-derived CDR1 and CDR2 are DFQATT and SNEGSKA (reference sequence). CDR3 amino acids: CSAARGTGYEQYF. In nucleotides, the CDR3 is TGCAGTGCAGCTCGTGGGACAGGCTACGAGCAGTACTTC.

The chain carries TRBV7-3 and TRBJ2-7; D remains ambiguous. Between the trimmed V and J ends, which lost 0 bases and 5 bases, there was a span of 11 bases. The germline CDR1 and CDR2 sequences are SGHTA and FQGTGA. The CDR3 extends over 14 amino acids. This CDR3 is CASSLTGSANEQYF. CDR3 coding DNA: TGTGCCAGCAGCTTAACGGGTTCGGCCAACGAGCAGTACTTC.

The chain combines TRBV7-6 with TRBJ2-7, with 9 bases aligning to TRBD2. Germline V gene data show CDR1 as SGHVS and CDR2 as FNYEAQ. V gave up 5 bases and J gave up 5 bases; unmatched junction bases: 7. The CDR3 totals 14 residues. The CDR3, as DNA: TGTGCCAGCAGCATGCGGGGGGGCGGCCACGAGCAGTACTTC. This codes for CASSMRGGGHEQYF.

The J gene is TRBJ1-5, the V gene TRBV12-3 or TRBV12-4; D possibly corresponds to TRBD1 (5 bases). This CDR3 comprises 17 residues. V shed 3 bases and J shed 4 bases, with 19 bases lying between them. The CDR3 loop reads CASSFRGTGVGNQPQHF. The CDR3 DNA reads as TGTGCCAGCAGTTTTCGCGGGACCGGGGTAGGGAATCAGCCCCAGCATTTT.

This chain uses TRBV29-1 with TRBJ2-3; 8 nucleotides line up with TRBD1. The V segment lost 7 bases and the J segment 2 bases; nucleotides outside the gene matches: 8. CDR1 SQVTM and CDR2 ANQGSEA come from the germline V gene. CDR3 length equals 14 residues. The CDR3 DNA is TGCAGCGCCGACACAGGGGGTAACACAGATACGCAGTATTTT. Translated, it gives CSADTGGNTDTQYF.